A selection of T cell receptor beta chains follows, all from one sample in a study of CD8+ T cells in alopecia areata. TCRdb's copy holds only in-frame clones and misses some; the assay was immunoSEQ multiplex PCR. The sample includes about 100,000 clones, just under 60% seen only once; the top ten take 16%. The sequences come from CD8+ T cells sorted from blood, collected at roughly week 55, from a patient treated with tofacitinib. These receptors were taken from a human donor with alopecia areata. The CDR3 runs from the conserved cysteine through the conserved F or W. The D gene is left open where the match is weak. Expanded clones are given a class, and other clones once, few, many or no size at all.

D: NA; size: NA; J: TRBJ2-4; V: TRBV13; CDR3: CASSDGVSNIQYF; DNA: TGTGCCAGCAGCGACGGGGTCTCAAACATTCAGTACTTC
D: NA; size: NA; J: TRBJ2-3; V: TRBV4-1; CDR3: CASSQYRPNTGWRRGTDTRYF; DNA: TGCGCCAGCAGCCAATATCGGCCCAACACCGGGTGGCGGCGGGGCACGGATACGCGGTATTTT
D: NA; size: NA; J: TRBJ2-1; V: TRBV7-9; CDR3: CASSLAGRNYNEQFF; DNA: TGTGCCAGCAGCTTAGCGGGCAGAAACTACAATGAGCAGTTCTTC
D: NA; size: few; J: TRBJ1-1; V: TRBV7-9; CDR3: CASSLVAGDTEAFF; DNA: TGTGCCAGCAGCTTAGTTGCAGGGGACACTGAAGCTTTCTTT
D: NA; size: NA; J: TRBJ1-2; V: TRBV29-1; CDR3: CSVDGQGPGYGYTF; DNA: TGCAGCGTTGACGGTCAAGGGCCGGGCTATGGCTACACCTTC
D: NA; size: few; J: TRBJ1-2; V: TRBV19; CDR3: CASSIGGLYGYTF; DNA: TGTGCCAGTAGTATCGGGGGACTCTATGGCTACACCTTC
D: NA; size: few; J: TRBJ2-7; V: TRBV6-1; CDR3: CASSESVGAYEQYF; DNA: TGTGCCAGCAGTGAATCGGTCGGAGCCTACGAGCAGTACTTC
D: TRBD1; size: NA; J: TRBJ1-4; V: TRBV29-1; CDR3: CSALSGQGASIEKLFF; DNA: TGCAGCGCACTATCGGGACAGGGGGCAAGTATTGAAAAACTGTTTTTT
D: TRBD1; size: NA; J: TRBJ1-5; V: TRBV5-1; CDR3: CASSLDRGPDQPQHF; DNA: TGCGCCAGCAGCTTGGACAGGGGGCCTGATCAGCCCCAGCATTTT
D: NA; size: NA; J: TRBJ2-3; V: TRBV27; CDR3: CASSFPGADTQYF; DNA: TGTGCCAGCAGTTTCCCCGGGGCAGATACGCAGTATTTT
D: TRBD1; size: NA; J: TRBJ1-2; V: TRBV30; CDR3: CAWSEGGVGYTF; DNA: TGTGCCTGGAGTGAAGGGGGCGTTGGCTACACCTTC
D: NA; size: NA; J: TRBJ2-1; V: TRBV9; CDR3: CASSVEQVDASYNEQFF; DNA: TGTGCCAGCAGCGTAGAGCAGGTGGACGCTTCCTACAATGAGCAGTTCTTC
D: NA; size: few; J: TRBJ2-5; V: TRBV13; CDR3: CASSAFRESEETQYF; DNA: TGTGCCAGCAGCGCATTCCGGGAATCCGAGGAGACCCAGTACTTC
D: TRBD2; size: NA; J: TRBJ2-1; V: TRBV7-8; CDR3: CASKFLGRGRDNEQFF; DNA: TGTGCCAGCAAATTTCTAGGGAGGGGTCGGGACAATGAGCAGTTCTTC
D: TRBD1; size: NA; J: TRBJ1-6; V: TRBV2; CDR3: CASSEPRQGDSPLHF; DNA: TGTGCCAGCAGTGAACCGAGACAGGGGGATTCACCCCTCCACTTT
D: NA; size: few; J: TRBJ1-1; V: TRBV7-9; CDR3: CASSSIRVALNTEAFF; DNA: TGTGCCAGCAGCAGCATCCGGGTGGCGTTGAACACTGAAGCTTTCTTT
D: TRBD1; size: NA; J: TRBJ1-2; V: TRBV29-1; CDR3: CSGLGSLDRGHGYTF; DNA: TGCAGCGGCCTCGGGTCACTTGACAGGGGTCACGGCTACACCTTC
D: TRBD2; size: NA; J: TRBJ2-5; V: TRBV5-6; CDR3: CASSFGTSVVETQYF; DNA: TGTGCCAGCAGCTTTGGGACTAGCGTAGTGGAGACCCAGTACTTC
D: TRBD1; size: few; J: TRBJ2-5; V: TRBV30; CDR3: CAWSRKTGGVQETQYF; DNA: TGTGCCTGGAGCCGCAAGACAGGGGGAGTCCAAGAGACCCAGTACTTC
D: NA; size: NA; J: TRBJ1-5; V: TRBV4-1; CDR3: CASSQDRRADQPQHF; DNA: TGCGCCAGCAGCCAAGATAGGCGGGCTGATCAGCCCCAGCATTTT
D: NA; size: NA; J: TRBJ2-7; V: TRBV6-1; CDR3: CATLRGYEQYF; DNA: TGTGCCACCCTGAGGGGCTACGAGCAGTACTTC
D: NA; size: NA; J: TRBJ2-5; V: TRBV7-9; CDR3: CASSLGTQETQYF; DNA: TGTGCCAGCAGCTTAGGGACACAAGAGACCCAGTACTTC
D: NA; size: NA; J: TRBJ2-5; V: TRBV7-3; CDR3: CASRSAGEETQYF; DNA: TGTGCCAGCAGATCCGCAGGGGAAGAGACCCAGTACTTC
D: TRBD2; size: few; J: TRBJ2-5; V: TRBV5-1; CDR3: CASSFPTSGGPLQETQYF; DNA: TGCGCCAGCAGCTTTCCGACTAGCGGGGGGCCTCTCCAAGAGACCCAGTACTTC
D: NA; size: NA; J: TRBJ2-4; V: TRBV7-6; CDR3: CASSLVPGPAKNIQYF; DNA: TGTGCCAGCAGCTTAGTTCCAGGCCCAGCCAAAAACATTCAGTACTTC
D: TRBD1; size: NA; J: TRBJ1-2; V: TRBV5-1; CDR3: CASSSSPRDRGRGYTF; DNA: TGCGCCAGCAGCTCATCACCACGGGACAGGGGGCGAGGCTACACCTTC
D: NA; size: few; J: TRBJ1-4; V: TRBV28; CDR3: CASSLSQKLFF; DNA: TGTGCCAGCAGTTTATCTCAAAAACTGTTTTTT
D: NA; size: NA; J: TRBJ2-1; V: TRBV5-6; CDR3: CASSLGARFDEQFF; DNA: TGTGCCAGCAGCTTGGGTGCGAGGTTCGATGAGCAGTTCTTC
D: NA; size: NA; J: TRBJ1-2; V: TRBV4-1; CDR3: CASSQGPKQLYGYTF; DNA: TGCGCCAGCAGCCAAGGTCCGAAACAGCTCTATGGCTACACCTTC
D: NA; size: NA; J: TRBJ2-2; V: TRBV5-1; CDR3: CASSLASANTGELFF; DNA: TGCGCCAGCAGCTTGGCTTCAGCGAACACCGGGGAGCTGTTTTTT
D: NA; size: NA; J: TRBJ2-5; V: TRBV2; CDR3: CASSEGGLKRGETQYF; DNA: TGTGCCAGCAGTGAAGGCGGTCTAAAACGAGGAGAGACCCAGTACTTC
D: TRBD1; size: NA; J: TRBJ2-2; V: TRBV7-6; CDR3: CASSFEGALTGELFF; DNA: TGTGCCAGCAGCTTCGAGGGGGCTCTCACCGGGGAGCTGTTTTTT
D: NA; size: NA; J: TRBJ2-2; V: TRBV7-7; CDR3: CASSLEEGVAGELFF; DNA: TGTGCCAGCAGCTTAGAGGAGGGGGTGGCCGGGGAGCTGTTTTTT
D: TRBD1; size: NA; J: TRBJ2-7; V: TRBV7-2; CDR3: CASSSSRGLRDYEQYF; DNA: TGTGCCAGCAGCTCATCGAGGGGGCTTAGAGACTACGAGCAGTACTTC
D: NA; size: NA; J: TRBJ1-2; V: TRBV2; CDR3: CASSVWVLGPHYGYTF; DNA: TGTGCCAGCAGTGTTTGGGTTCTGGGGCCGCACTATGGCTACACCTTC
D: NA; size: NA; J: TRBJ1-4; V: TRBV7-9; CDR3: CASSTEHRIGREKLFF; DNA: TGTGCCAGCAGCACTGAGCACAGAATTGGTCGGGAAAAACTGTTTTTT
D: TRBD2; size: NA; J: TRBJ2-2; V: TRBV12-5; CDR3: CASGSDLLAARGITGELFF; DNA: TGTGCTAGTGGTTCCGACCTCCTAGCGGCGCGGGGGATAACCGGGGAGCTGTTTTTT
D: NA; size: NA; J: TRBJ2-3; V: TRBV27; CDR3: CASSRPWGAILTDTQYF; DNA: TGTGCCAGCAGTCGTCCCTGGGGGGCTATATTGACAGATACGCAGTATTTT
D: TRBD2; size: NA; J: TRBJ2-3; V: TRBV9; CDR3: CASSAGLAGGTDTQYF; DNA: TGTGCCAGCAGCGCGGGACTAGCGGGGGGGACAGATACGCAGTATTTT
D: NA; size: NA; J: TRBJ1-5; V: TRBV4-2; CDR3: CASSQVTGFTQPQHF; DNA: TGTGCCAGCAGCCAAGTTACAGGGTTTACTCAGCCCCAGCATTTT
D: NA; size: NA; J: TRBJ1-5; V: TRBV7-2; CDR3: CASSLDRGGQPQHF; DNA: TGTGCCAGCAGCTTAGATAGGGGAGGTCAGCCCCAGCATTTT
D: TRBD2; size: NA; J: TRBJ2-3; V: TRBV7-6; CDR3: CASSLLAGGANTQYF; DNA: TGTGCCAGCAGCTTGCTAGCGGGGGGGGCAAATACGCAGTATTTT
D: TRBD2; size: NA; J: TRBJ2-3; V: TRBV13; CDR3: CASSGEAGGRTDTQYF; DNA: TGTGCCAGCAGCGGAGAAGCGGGGGGCCGCACAGATACGCAGTATTTT
D: TRBD1; size: few; J: TRBJ1-5; V: TRBV23-1; CDR3: CASSLPGGQGEQPQHF; DNA: TGCGCCAGCAGTCTCCCGGGCGGACAGGGCGAGCAGCCCCAGCATTTT
D: NA; size: NA; J: TRBJ2-1; V: TRBV27; CDR3: CASSLYGGADEQFF; DNA: TGTGCCAGCAGTTTATATGGGGGGGCCGATGAGCAGTTCTTC
D: NA; size: few; J: TRBJ2-7; V: TRBV4-1; CDR3: CASSLRDGAYEQYF; DNA: TGCGCCAGCAGCCTTCGGGATGGGGCCTACGAGCAGTACTTC
D: NA; size: NA; J: TRBJ2-2; V: TRBV5-1; CDR3: CASTFRGNTGELFF; DNA: TGCGCCAGCACTTTCAGGGGGAACACCGGGGAGCTGTTTTTT
D: NA; size: NA; J: TRBJ1-5; V: TRBV6-1; CDR3: CASATTTAGQPQHF; DNA: TGTGCCAGCGCGACTACTACTGCGGGTCAGCCCCAGCATTTT
D: TRBD1; size: few; J: TRBJ2-2; V: TRBV4-1; CDR3: CASSQPLQGANTGELFF; DNA: TGCGCCAGCAGCCAACCTTTACAGGGGGCCAACACCGGGGAGCTGTTTTTT
D: NA; size: NA; J: TRBJ2-1; V: TRBV30; CDR3: CAWSAIMRRDEQFF; DNA: TGTGCCTGGAGTGCCATCATGAGACGCGATGAGCAGTTCTTC